Presented here are 27 T cell receptor beta chains from one specimen sequenced in a study of T cells in Graves' hyperthyroidism and ophthalmopathy (dated by TCRdb to 2018 to 2020). The library was built by means of multiplex PCR. Reads for this sample came from an Illumina HiSeq 2000. Amplification of TCR beta CDR3 regions was carried out from RNA transcripts. For the first round of RT-PCR on the TCR CDR3, the HTBI primer set was used together with the Qiagen OneStep RT-PCR kit. TCRdb ran its own pipeline on the public reads, namely fastp trimming at Q25 and MiXCR clone calling, and kept in-frame beta chains. Under each unique CDR3 protein, matching rows form one entry showing the most common genes and DNA. For this sample the table gives 500,000 to 800,000 distinct CDR3 sequences, of which 45% were detected only once. The ten largest clones add up to less than 9.5% of the sample. The sample comprised peripheral blood or thyroid tissue (not recorded which). The receptors stem from an adult man with Graves' disease, either hyperthyroidism or ophthalmopathy (not recorded which).

The chain links TRBV24-1 to TRBJ2-3, with 9 bases matching TRBD2. V shed 9 bases and J 0 bases; nucleotides not matched to a gene: 6. From germline, CDR1 is KGHDR and CDR2 SFDVKD. The CDR3 spans 15 residues. CDR3 amino acids: CATAERGASTDTQYF. The CDR3 region has the DNA TGTGCCACCGCCGAGCGGGGGGCAAGCACAGATACGCAGTATTTT.

The gene calls are TRBV7-9 and TRBJ2-5; no reliable D call. The CDR3 runs 13 residues. CDR1 and CDR2 from the germline V gene are SEHNR and FQNEAQ (reference sequence). V lost 7 bases and J 1 base, leaving 10 bases between the germline ends. CDR3 residues: CASKGPSQETQYF. CDR3 bases: TGTGCCAGCAAGGGCCCCTCCCAAGAGACCCAGTACTTC.

The table lists this clonotype with a few counts. This chain connects TRBV20-1 to TRBJ2-5, with 7 bases fitting TRBD2. Germline V gives CDR1 DFQATT, CDR2 SNEGSKA (reference sequence). V shed 4 bases and J 2 bases; nucleotides not matched to a gene: 7. This CDR3 region has 14 residues. CDR3 DNA: TGCAGTGCTAAACGGGAGGCGTCTCAAGAGACCCAGTACTTC. Protein sequence: CSAKREASQETQYF.

The V and J genes are TRBV12-3 or TRBV12-4 and TRBJ1-4; D may be TRBD1 (5 bases). There are 16 residues in the CDR3. Deletions cut 5 bases from V and 12 bases from J, with 25 bases between. The CDR3 DNA reads TGTGCCAGCAGTCCCCCAAACGCTGCACCAGGAGGGGAACTGTTTTTT. As protein: CASSPPNAAPGGELFF.

This clonotype was seen repeatedly, ten times or more. The chain is built from TRBV5-8 and TRBJ2-6; D remains ambiguous. The CDR3 is 15 amino acids. Germline assignment: CDR1 SGHTS and CDR2 YDEGEE. Trimming took off 0 bases at V and 0 bases at J, with 4 bases between the two ends. In DNA form, the CDR3 reads TGTGCCAGCAGCTTGGGTTACTCTGGGGCCAACGTCCTGACTTTC. Protein product: CASSLGYSGANVLTF.

This clonotype was recorded many times. The chain uses TRBV2 and TRBJ1-4; D gene unclear. Trimming removed 7 bases from V and 0 bases from J, with 9 bases in between. The CDR3 spans 14 residues. Germline CDR1 reads SNHLY; CDR2 reads FYNNEI. CDR3 sequence: CASNLTPTNEKLFF. The CDR3, as DNA: TGTGCCAGCAACCTGACACCAACTAATGAAAAACTGTTTTTT. Based on the CDR3 plus reference TRBV2 and TRBJ1-4, the full variable domain is EPEVTQTPSHQVTQMGQEVILRCVPISNHLYFYWYRQILGQKVEFLVSFYNNEISEKSEIFDDQFSVERPDGSNFTLKIRSTKLEDSAMYFCASNLTPTNEKLFFGSGTQLSVL.

The chain is built from TRBV9 and TRBJ2-7, with 11 bases matching TRBD1. Germline loops: CDR1 SGDLS, CDR2 YYNGEE. The CDR3 is 15 amino acids. V shed 3 bases, J shed 6 bases, and the junction held 8 bases outside the gene matches. As DNA, the CDR3 is TGTGCCAGCAGCGCATATCCGGGACAGGGGGGCGAGCAGTACTTC. This codes for CASSAYPGQGGEQYF.

A remark on this clonotype: This may be a read error, as it is one base from a much larger clone. This chain joins TRBV29-1 and TRBJ2-2; the D gene is possibly TRBD1 (5 bases). Germline V gene data show CDR1 as SQVTM and CDR2 as ANQGSEA. The CDR3 is 13 amino acids. The CDR3 DNA is TGCAGCGTTAATCAGGGTAACATCGGGGAGCTGTTTTTT. It is translated as CSVNQGNIGELFF.

The chain recombines TRBV14 with TRBJ1-2; possibly TRBD1 for D (6 bases). CDR1 SGHDN and CDR2 FVKESK come from the germline V gene. The V end lost 4 bases, the J end lost 0 bases, and 15 bases lay between the germline ends. The CDR3 extends over 16 amino acids. The DNA for the CDR3 is TGTGCCAGCAGCCCAGGACAGCCTCCCTCTAACTATGGCTACACCTTC. Protein sequence: CASSPGQPPSNYGYTF.

In regard to this clonotype: The conserved phenylalanine or tryptophan is not found at the CDR3 terminus, so this likely reflects a read error. Because the CDR3's place on the DNA is in doubt, the DNA is left out and the CDR3 is given as listed by TCRdb. This chain connects TRBV6-1 to TRBJ2-5; TRBD1 is the table's D call and was not checked against the DNA. Both ends counted, the CDR3 spans 13 residues. Germline lookup yields CDR1 MNHNS and CDR2 SASEGT. The CDR3 protein is CASTIDKRGRPST.

This clonotype was detected a few times. V and J are TRBV7-9 and TRBJ1-5; D possibly corresponds to TRBD1 (5 bases). The CDR3 has 16 amino acids. V lost 5 bases to trimming and J lost 2 bases, with 16 bases between them. CDR1 SEHNR and CDR2 FQNEAQ come from the germline V gene (reference sequence). The CDR3: CASSQEVMGGNQPQHF. The CDR3 DNA reads TGTGCCAGCAGCCAAGAAGTGATGGGGGGCAATCAGCCCCAGCATTTT.

The rearrangement joins TRBV20-1 to TRBJ2-5; tentative D call: TRBD1 (5 bases). There are 14 residues in the CDR3. Trimming left V 3 bases short and J 5 bases short, with 16 bases between. Looked up from germline, CDR1 is DFQATT and CDR2 is SNEGSKA (reference sequence). CDR3 sequence reads: CSASLGQGWETQYF. CDR3 in DNA: TGCAGTGCTAGTTTGGGGCAGGGATGGGAGACCCAGTACTTC.

This chain links TRBV15 with TRBJ1-4, with a weak D call TRBD1 (6 bases). This CDR3 has 12 amino acids. V lost 0 bases to trimming and J lost 10 bases, with 6 bases between them. CDR1 and CDR2 from the germline V gene are LNHNV and YYDKDF (reference sequence). The CDR3 DNA is TGTGCCACCAGCAGAGAGACAGGAAAACTGTTTTTT. Its translation: CATSRETGKLFF. Together with reference TRBV15 and TRBJ1-4, the CDR3 gives the full variable domain: DAMVIQNPRYQVTQFGKPVTLSCSQTLNHNVMYWYQQKSSQAPKLLFHYYDKDFNNEADTPDNFQSRRPNTSFCFLDIRSPGLGDTAMYLCATSRETGKLFFGSGTQLSVL.

This sequence joins TRBV10-3 and TRBJ1-3, with 7 positions matching TRBD1. Per the germline V gene, CDR1 is ENHRY and CDR2 is SYGVKD. The V gene end was trimmed by 10 bases and the J gene end by 8 bases; junction bases not matched to a gene: 17. The CDR3 is 15 amino acids. The CDR3 here is CATAVTGEDGYTIYF. The CDR3 DNA reads TGTGCCACGGCGGTCACAGGGGAGGATGGCTACACCATATATTTT.

This clonotype has more than one count but fewer than ten. V is TRBV6-9 and J is TRBJ2-7; possible D gene TRBD1, 6 bases. Germline CDR1 reads MNHGY; CDR2 reads SVAAGI. The CDR3 runs 14 residues. V was pared by 6 bases and J by 3 bases, with 15 bases between. The chain's CDR3 is CASSHKGRGYEQYF. The CDR3 region has the DNA TGTGCCAGCAGCCACAAAGGCAGGGGCTACGAGCAGTACTTC.

This clonotype has a count of ten or more. This CDR3 reads CSARVSNQPQHF. The CDR3 coding sequence is TGCAGTGCTAGGGTTAGCAATCAGCCCCAGCATTTT. The V and J genes are TRBV20-1 and TRBJ1-5; D remains ambiguous. Germline V gene lookup returns CDR1 DFQATT and CDR2 SNEGSKA (reference sequence). V was shortened by 3 bases and J by 0 bases, with 3 bases between the two germline ends. The CDR3 runs 12 residues.

This clonotype was counted between two and nine times. V is TRBV20-1 and J is TRBJ2-7, with D perhaps matching TRBD1 (6 bases). CDR3 length: 13 residues. The ends were cut back, 4 bases at V and 5 bases at J, with 15 bases in the middle. Germline V lookup: CDR1 DFQATT, CDR2 SNEGSKA (reference sequence). CDR3 protein: CSATGVRVDEQYF. As DNA, the CDR3 is TGCAGTGCTACAGGGGTAAGGGTCGACGAGCAGTACTTC.

Note on this clonotype: One end of the junction fails to match germline, which may point to a read error. The chain carries TRBV7-7 and TRBJ2-5, with D possibly called TRBD1 or TRBD2 (5 bases each). The V gene's germline CDR1 is SSHAT and CDR2 FNYEAQ (reference sequence). This CDR3 spans 16 amino acids. The CDR3 here is CASSSQPDTRVGTQYF. The DNA for the CDR3 is TGTGCTAGCAGCTCCCAACCGGACACGAGGGTTGGGACCCAGTACTTC.

On this clonotype itself: A much larger clone lies a single base off, so this may be a read error. The rearrangement joins TRBV6-5 to TRBJ2-7, with 8 bases fitting TRBD1. The CDR3 is 15 amino acids. Germline CDR1 MNHEY, CDR2 SVGAGI. CDR3 loop: CASSLNQGATYEQHF. As DNA, the CDR3 is TGTGCCAGCAGCTTAAATCAGGGGGCAACCTACGAGCAGCACTTC.

This clonotype was detected only once. One base away lies a much larger clone, so this may be a sequencing read error. The rearrangement uses TRBV7-8 and TRBJ1-2; D unclear. The CDR3 is made up of 13 amino acids. With 3 bases removed from V and 4 bases from J, the gap between germline ends came to 9 bases. CDR1 is SGHVS and CDR2 is FQNEAQ in the germline V gene. The CDR3 bases are TGTGCCAGCAGCTTCGGCAAGACCTATGGCTACACCTTC. The encoded protein is CASSFGKTYGYTF.

The gene calls are TRBV11-2 and TRBJ2-3; no definite D call. Germline V lookup: CDR1 SGHAT, CDR2 FQNNGV. The CDR3 extends over 13 amino acids. V lost 2 bases and J 1 base, leaving 4 bases between the germline ends. In DNA, the CDR3 is TGTGCCAGCAGCTTACTCCGCACAGATACGCAGTATTTT. It codes for CASSLLRTDTQYF.

This clonotype was found a few times. The rearrangement uses TRBV7-8 and TRBJ2-2; weak D call: TRBD2 (6 bases). Germline-derived CDR1 and CDR2 are SGHVS and FQNEAQ. The CDR3 loop spans 18 amino acids. The V and J ends lost 1 base and 0 bases respectively, with 15 bases between them. CDR3: CASSLGGVRTSNTGELFF. The CDR3 DNA reads as TGTGCCAGCAGCTTAGGGGGGGTCAGGACTTCGAACACCGGGGAGCTGTTTTTT. The whole variable domain, remainder taken from reference TRBV7-8 and TRBJ2-2, is GAGVSQSPRYKVAKRGQDVALRCDPISGHVSLFWYQQALGQGPEFLTYFQNEAQLDKSGLPSDRFFAERPEGSVSTLKIQRTQQEDSAVYLCASSLGGVRTSNTGELFFGEGSRLTVL.

In this sample, this clonotype turned up a few times. The chain has TRBV19 and TRBJ1-5; perhaps TRBD1 as D (6 bases). The length of the CDR3 is 14 residues. The germline gives CDR1 LNHDA, CDR2 SQIVND (reference sequence). V was pared by 3 bases and J by 2 bases, with 8 bases between. The CDR3 region is CASSMEGGNQPQHF. The CDR3 coding sequence is TGTGCCAGTAGTATGGAGGGGGGCAATCAGCCCCAGCATTTT.

As for this clonotype: This may stem from a read error, because a much larger clone lies one nucleotide away. The rearrangement uses TRBV12-3 or TRBV12-4 and TRBJ1-1; D unresolved. Between the trimmed V and J ends, which lost 6 bases and 2 bases, there was a span of 10 bases. The length of the CDR3 is 13 residues. CDR3 DNA: TGTGCCAGCAGCAGGTGCCCTAACACTGAAGCTTTCTTT. This encodes CASSRCPNTEAFF.

This chain links TRBV20-1 with TRBJ1-1; D gene uncertain. This CDR3 is 14 amino acids long. Germline V gene sequence: CDR1 DFQATT, CDR2 SNEGSKA (reference sequence). Trimming removed 5 bases from V and 4 bases from J, with 17 bases in between. Here the CDR3 reads CSAEGRLRGTEAFF. Written as DNA, the CDR3 is TGCAGTGCTGAAGGGCGCCTGAGAGGCACTGAAGCTTTCTTT.

As to this clonotype: A much larger clone lies one base from this, so it may be a read error. The chain recombines TRBV19 with TRBJ1-2; TRBD1 might be the D (5 bases). The CDR3 runs 12 residues. The germline gives CDR1 LNHDA, CDR2 SQIVND (reference sequence). CDR3 residues: CASRSDNYGHTF. For the CDR3, the DNA is TGTGCCAGTAGGTCGGACAACTATGGCCACACCTTC. Combining the CDR3 with reference TRBV19 and TRBJ1-2 gives the whole variable domain DGGITQSPKYLFRKEGQNVTLSCEQNLNHDAMYWYRQDPGQGLRLIYYSQIVNDFQKGDIAEGYSVSREKKESFPLTVTSAQKNPTAFYLCASRSDNYGHTFGSGTRLTVV.

The rearrangement links TRBV29-1 to TRBJ2-3; no reliable D call. The germline gives CDR1 SQVTM, CDR2 ANQGSEA. The CDR3 is 11 residues long. Trimming left V 4 bases short and J 3 bases short, with 5 bases between. Here the CDR3 reads CSVGTTDTQYF. For the CDR3, the DNA is TGCAGCGTTGGAACAACAGATACGCAGTATTTT.